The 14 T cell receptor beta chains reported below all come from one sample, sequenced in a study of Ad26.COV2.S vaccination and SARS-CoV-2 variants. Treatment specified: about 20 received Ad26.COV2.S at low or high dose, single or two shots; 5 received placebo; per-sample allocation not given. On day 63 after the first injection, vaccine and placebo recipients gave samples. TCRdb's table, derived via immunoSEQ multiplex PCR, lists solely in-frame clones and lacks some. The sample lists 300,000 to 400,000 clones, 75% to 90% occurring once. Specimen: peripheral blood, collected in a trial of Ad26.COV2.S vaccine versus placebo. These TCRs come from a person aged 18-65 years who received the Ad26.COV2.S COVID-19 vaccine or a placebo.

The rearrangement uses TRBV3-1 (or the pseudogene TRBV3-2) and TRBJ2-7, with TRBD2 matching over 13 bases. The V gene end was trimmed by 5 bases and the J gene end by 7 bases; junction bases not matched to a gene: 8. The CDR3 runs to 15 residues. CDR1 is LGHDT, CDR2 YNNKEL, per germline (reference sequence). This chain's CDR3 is CASSFETSGRNEQYF. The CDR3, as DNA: TGTGCCAGCAGCTTCGAGACTAGCGGGAGGAATGAGCAGTACTTC.

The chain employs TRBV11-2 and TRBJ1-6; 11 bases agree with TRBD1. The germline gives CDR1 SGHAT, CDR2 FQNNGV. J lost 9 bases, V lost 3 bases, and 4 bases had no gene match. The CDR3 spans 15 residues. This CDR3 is CASSLGQGVGSPLHF. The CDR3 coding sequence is TGTGCCAGCAGCTTGGGACAGGGGGTCGGTTCACCCCTCCACTTT.

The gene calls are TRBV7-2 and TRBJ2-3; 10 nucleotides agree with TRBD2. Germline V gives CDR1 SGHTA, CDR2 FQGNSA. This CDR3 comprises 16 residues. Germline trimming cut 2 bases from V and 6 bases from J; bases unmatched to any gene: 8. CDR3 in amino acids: CASSLYLAGARDTQYF. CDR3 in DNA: TGTGCCAGCAGCTTATATCTAGCGGGAGCGCGGGATACGCAGTATTTT.

The CDR3 reads CASRRTSGGEQYF. CDR3 DNA sequence: TGTGCCAGCAGGCGAACTAGCGGGGGCGAGCAGTACTTC. The rearrangement links TRBV27 to TRBJ2-7, with 11 bases that match TRBD2. Trimming took 6 bases from V and 6 from J; bases not matched to a gene: 4. Germline V lookup: CDR1 MNHEY, CDR2 SMNVEV (reference sequence). The CDR3 has 13 residues.

The CDR3 sequence is CAWSVRMGLGHEQFF. In DNA form, the CDR3 reads TGTGCCTGGAGTGTAAGGATGGGACTAGGACATGAGCAGTTCTTC. The V call is TRBV30, the J call TRBJ2-1; TRBD2 matches 8 bases. Germline V lookup: CDR1 GTSNPN, CDR2 SVGIG (reference sequence). The CDR3 is made up of 15 amino acids. V was clipped by 0 bases and J by 8 bases; unmatched bases: 9.

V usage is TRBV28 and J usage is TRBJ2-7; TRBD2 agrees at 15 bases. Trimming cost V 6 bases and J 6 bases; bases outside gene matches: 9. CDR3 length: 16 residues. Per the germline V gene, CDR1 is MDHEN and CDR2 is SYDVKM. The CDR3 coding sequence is TGTGCCAGCAGCCCGGGACTAGCGGGAGGAAGGCGCGAGCAGTACTTC. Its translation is CASSPGLAGGRREQYF.

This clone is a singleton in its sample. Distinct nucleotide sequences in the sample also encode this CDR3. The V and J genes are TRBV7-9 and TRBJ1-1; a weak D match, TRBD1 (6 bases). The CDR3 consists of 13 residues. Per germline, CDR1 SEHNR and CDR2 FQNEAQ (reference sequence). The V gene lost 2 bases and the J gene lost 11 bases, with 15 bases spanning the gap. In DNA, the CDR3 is TGTGCCAGCAGCTTACCAGGGGATACGGAGGCTTTCTTT. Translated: CASSLPGDTEAFF.

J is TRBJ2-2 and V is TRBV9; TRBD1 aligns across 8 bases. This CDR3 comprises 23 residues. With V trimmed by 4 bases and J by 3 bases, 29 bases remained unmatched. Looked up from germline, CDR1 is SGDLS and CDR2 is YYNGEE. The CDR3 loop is CASSPRQGYLKKDFALDTGELFF. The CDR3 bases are TGTGCCAGCAGCCCTCGACAGGGGTACCTGAAAAAGGATTTTGCCCTGGACACCGGGGAGCTGTTTTTT.

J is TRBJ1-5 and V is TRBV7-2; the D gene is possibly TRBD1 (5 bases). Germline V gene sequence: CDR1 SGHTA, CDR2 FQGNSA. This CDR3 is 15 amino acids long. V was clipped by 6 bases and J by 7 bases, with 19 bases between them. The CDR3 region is CASSPMGDSGQPQHF. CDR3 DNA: TGTGCCAGCAGTCCAATGGGAGACAGTGGGCAGCCCCAGCATTTT.

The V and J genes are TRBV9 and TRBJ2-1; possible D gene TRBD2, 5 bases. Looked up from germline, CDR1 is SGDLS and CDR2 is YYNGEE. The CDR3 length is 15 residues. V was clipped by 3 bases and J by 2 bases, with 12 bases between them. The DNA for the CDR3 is TGTGCCAGCAGCGAACTAGTGAATACCTACAATGAGCAGTTCTTC. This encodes CASSELVNTYNEQFF.

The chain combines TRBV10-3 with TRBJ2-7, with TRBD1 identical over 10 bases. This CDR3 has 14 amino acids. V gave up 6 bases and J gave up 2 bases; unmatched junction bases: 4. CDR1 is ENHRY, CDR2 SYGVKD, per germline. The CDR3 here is CAISRDRGTYEQYF. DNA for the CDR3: TGTGCCATCAGCCGGGACAGGGGAACCTACGAGCAGTACTTC.

The CDR3 nucleotides read TGTGCTAGTGCTAAGGACAGGGTCTCCTACGAGCAGTACTTC. This codes for CASAKDRVSYEQYF. The chain joins TRBV12-5 to TRBJ2-7, with 8 bases aligning to TRBD1. Germline CDR1 is LGHNT and CDR2 is FRNRAP. The CDR3 runs 14 residues. The V and J ends lost 7 bases and 0 bases, in that order; junction bases with no gene match: 5.

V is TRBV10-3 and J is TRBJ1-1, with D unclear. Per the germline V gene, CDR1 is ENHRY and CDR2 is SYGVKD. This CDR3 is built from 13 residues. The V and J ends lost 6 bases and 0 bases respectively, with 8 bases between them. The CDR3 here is CAIRDLMNTEAFF. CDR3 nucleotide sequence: TGTGCCATCAGGGATCTCATGAACACTGAAGCTTTCTTT.

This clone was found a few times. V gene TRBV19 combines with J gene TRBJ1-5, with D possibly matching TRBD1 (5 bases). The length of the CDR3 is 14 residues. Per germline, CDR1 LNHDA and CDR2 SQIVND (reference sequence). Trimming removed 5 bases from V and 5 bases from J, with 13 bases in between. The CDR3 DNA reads TGTGCCAGTAGTCCCGACAGACATGATCAGCCCCAGCATTTT. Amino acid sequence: CASSPDRHDQPQHF.